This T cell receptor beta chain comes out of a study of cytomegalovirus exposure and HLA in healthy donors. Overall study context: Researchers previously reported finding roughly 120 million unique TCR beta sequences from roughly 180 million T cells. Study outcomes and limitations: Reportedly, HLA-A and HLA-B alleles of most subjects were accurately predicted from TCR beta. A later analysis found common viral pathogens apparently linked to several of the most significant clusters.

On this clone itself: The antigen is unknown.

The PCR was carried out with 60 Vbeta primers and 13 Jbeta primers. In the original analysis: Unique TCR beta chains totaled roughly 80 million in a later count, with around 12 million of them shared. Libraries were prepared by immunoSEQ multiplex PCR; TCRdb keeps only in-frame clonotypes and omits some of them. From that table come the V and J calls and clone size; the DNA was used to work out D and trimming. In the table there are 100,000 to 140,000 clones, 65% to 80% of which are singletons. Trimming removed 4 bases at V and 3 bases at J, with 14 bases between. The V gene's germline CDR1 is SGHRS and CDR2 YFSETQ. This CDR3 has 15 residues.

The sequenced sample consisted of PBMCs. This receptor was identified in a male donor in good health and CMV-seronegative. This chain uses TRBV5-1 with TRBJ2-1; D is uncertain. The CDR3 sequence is CASSPLAGNYNEQFF. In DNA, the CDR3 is TGCGCCAGCAGCCCCCTGGCAGGAAACTACAATGAGCAGTTCTTC. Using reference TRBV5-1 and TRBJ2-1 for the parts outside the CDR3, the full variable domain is KAGVTQTPRYLIKTRGQQVTLSCSPISGHRSVSWYQQTPGQGLQFLFEYFSETQRNKGNFPGRFSGRQFSNSRSEMNVSTLELGDSALYLCASSPLAGNYNEQFFGPGTRLTVL.